This TCR beta chain originates from a study of beta chain features in type 1 diabetes. Background on the study: All samples combined gave fewer than 110 million sorted cells for examination. Study-wide results and limits: The study found that naive, central memory and Treg TCRB repertoires appeared more similar in patients than in healthy donors. Fewer insertions but more deletions were seen at VDJ junctions in type 1 diabetes patients.

The CDR3 runs to 14 residues. Germline assignment: CDR1 MGHRA and CDR2 YSYEKL. Trimming stripped 0 bases from V and 10 bases from J, with 13 bases between. Isolated RNA was reverse transcribed in full, so expressed TCRB transcripts were sequenced. Clones were read by immunoSEQ multiplex PCR, and TCRdb kept only the in-frame ones, dropping some. Of approximately 250,000 clones listed, more than 9% were seen once; the top ten hold 0.034%. Of note for this clone: Antigen specificity is unknown.

The clonotype originates from a young woman in good health. The material sequenced was naive CD4+ T cells from blood. The chain employs TRBV4-1 and TRBJ2-1; D not certain. The CDR3 here is CASSQDRSLREQFF. CDR3 DNA sequence: TGCGCCAGCAGCCAAGATCGGTCTCTCCGAGAGCAGTTCTTC.